This TCR beta chain was captured in a study of OX40 agonist ivuxolimab in advanced cancers. Per germline, CDR1 SQVTM and CDR2 ANQGSEA. The trim removed 1 base at V and 7 bases at J, leaving 2 bases unmatched. The CDR3 length is 13 residues. Broader study findings: Dose levels from 0.1 to 3.0 mg/kg saw CD4+ and CD8+ blood T cells expand clonally by week 6.

Generated by immunoSEQ multiplex PCR, the TCRdb table keeps only in-frame clones and is missing some. The sample holds 75,000 to 100,000 clones, more than 80% seen once. This clone was seen just once. Its antigen is as yet unknown. The input for sequencing was CD4+ or CD8+ T cells sorted from blood, taken in a trial of the OX40 agonist ivuxolimab. This sequence was found in an adult with an advanced solid tumor such as melanoma, head and neck, liver or kidney cancer. This chain connects TRBV29-1 to TRBJ2-2, with 8 bases lining up with TRBD2. CDR3 nucleotide sequence: TGCAGCGTTGAAGTGCTAGCGGGCGGGGAGCTGTTTTTT. Translated, it gives CSVEVLAGGELFF.